Following are 22 T cell receptor beta chains from one sample sequenced in a study of blood T cells in healthy people across ages. Primed by a sample-barcoded 5' primer and a J-beta primer mix, a second PCR proceeded for 7 to 11 cycles. MiXCR was run by TCRdb on the 5' RACE reads, yielding one entry per CDR3 protein. The data contain 1.5 million to 2 million distinct CDR3 sequences, around half of them singletons. Sequencing was done on a sample of blood. These receptors were collected from a middle-aged woman in good health.

The V and J genes are TRBV29-1 and TRBJ2-1; no clear D gene. The V gene's germline CDR1 is SQVTM and CDR2 ANQGSEA. V dropped 4 bases and J dropped 1 base, with 11 bases sitting between them. The CDR3 contains 14 residues. As DNA, the CDR3 is TGCAGCGTTGGGGCCCCCCCATCCTACAATGAGCAGTTCTTC. It is translated as CSVGAPPSYNEQFF.

This chain links TRBV24-1 with TRBJ1-2, with D possibly matching TRBD1 (5 bases). Germline V CDR1 and CDR2: KGHDR, SFDVKD. This CDR3 has 14 amino acids. The ends were cut back, 6 bases at V and 8 bases at J, with 18 bases in the middle. CDR3 sequence: CATSMGGGSRGYTF. CDR3 DNA: TGTGCCACCAGTATGGGGGGTGGATCGAGAGGCTACACCTTC.

This clonotype was picked up a small number of times. The chain uses TRBV10-3 and TRBJ2-6; D call uncertain. The germline V gene has CDR1 ENHRY and CDR2 SYGVKD. The CDR3 has 16 amino acids. The V and J ends lost 2 bases and 2 bases respectively, with 10 bases between them. CDR3 region: CAISEIGGTGANVLTF. CDR3 DNA sequence: TGTGCCATCAGTGAGATTGGTGGGACTGGGGCCAACGTCCTGACTTTC.

This chain uses TRBV6-1 with TRBJ2-6; no clear D. Germline-derived CDR1 and CDR2 are MNHNS and SASEGT. The CDR3 length is 17 residues. With 4 bases removed from V and 1 base from J, the gap between germline ends came to 14 bases. The chain's CDR3 is CASSARVGSSGANVLTF. The CDR3 DNA is TGTGCCAGCAGTGCTCGCGTGGGGTCTTCTGGGGCCAACGTCCTGACTTTC.

The CDR3 here is CASRNRQGVGTDTQYF. The CDR3 DNA reads as TGTGCCAGCAGAAACCGGCAGGGGGTGGGCACAGATACGCAGTATTTT. The genes are TRBV12-3 or TRBV12-4 and TRBJ2-3; 7 bases map to TRBD1. CDR3 size: 16 residues. J was trimmed by 1 base and V by 6 bases; bases with no gene match: 10.

V is TRBV11-2 and J is TRBJ2-1, with D possibly matching TRBD2 (5 bases). The V end lost 2 bases, the J end lost 10 bases, and 18 bases lay between the germline ends. Per the germline V gene, CDR1 is SGHAT and CDR2 is FQNNGV. The CDR3 sequence is 15 residues long. The CDR3 region has the DNA TGTGCCAGCAGCTTAATTAACGGGGTGCCTGCGGAGCAGTTCTTC. This sequence encodes CASSLINGVPAEQFF.

The rearrangement links TRBV19 to TRBJ1-6; D unclear. Per the germline V gene, CDR1 is LNHDA and CDR2 is SQIVND (reference sequence). The CDR3 consists of 12 residues. V shed 7 bases and J shed 6 bases, with 7 bases lying between them. Here the CDR3 reads CASTSVNSPLHF. The CDR3 DNA reads as TGTGCCAGTACATCGGTTAATTCACCCCTCCACTTT.

The chain carries TRBV27 and TRBJ1-1; 7 bases are a match to TRBD1. This CDR3 contains 14 residues. With V trimmed by 5 bases and J by 4 bases, 7 bases remained unmatched. The V gene's germline CDR1 is MNHEY and CDR2 SMNVEV (reference sequence). CDR3 amino acids: CASSDNRGVTEAFF. In DNA form, the CDR3 reads TGTGCCAGCAGTGATAACAGGGGAGTCACTGAAGCTTTCTTT.

This clonotype was seen ten or more times. The chain joins TRBV6-5 to TRBJ2-1; D remains unclear. Trimming stripped 4 bases from V and 4 bases from J, with 14 bases between. The CDR3 has 15 residues. CDR1 is MNHEY and CDR2 is SVGAGI in the germline V gene. The CDR3 bases are TGTGCCAGCAGTTCAGCAAGGGCGAGTTACAATGAGCAGTTCTTC. It specifies CASSSARASYNEQFF.

J is TRBJ1-2 and V is TRBV7-8; D perhaps matches TRBD1 (5 bases). This CDR3 has 18 amino acids. Trimming shortened V by 5 bases and J by 4 bases, and 26 bases separated the two germline ends. Germline V lookup: CDR1 SGHVS, CDR2 FQNEAQ. The CDR3 reads CASSLIPFRDRAFYGYTF. The CDR3 region has the DNA TGTGCCAGCAGCCTCATACCCTTCCGGGACCGAGCCTTCTATGGCTACACCTTC. Variable domain in full (rest from reference TRBV7-8 and TRBJ1-2): GAGVSQSPRYKVAKRGQDVALRCDPISGHVSLFWYQQALGQGPEFLTYFQNEAQLDKSGLPSDRFFAERPEGSVSTLKIQRTQQEDSAVYLCASSLIPFRDRAFYGYTFGSGTRLTVV.

V usage is TRBV24-1 and J usage is TRBJ1-4; D might be TRBD1 (5 bases). The CDR3 covers 15 residues. CDR1 KGHDR and CDR2 SFDVKD come from the germline V gene. Between the trimmed V and J ends, which lost 4 bases and 5 bases, there was a span of 13 bases. CDR3 in DNA: TGTGCCACCAGTGAGGCCGACGGGGCAAATGAAAAACTGTTTTTT. This encodes CATSEADGANEKLFF.

This clonotype was recorded a few times. V and J are TRBV4-1 and TRBJ2-7; 9 nucleotides match TRBD2. With 2 bases clipped from V and 5 bases from J, the junction kept 13 bases outside the gene matches. The CDR3 runs 17 residues. Germline loops: CDR1 MGHRA, CDR2 YSYEKL. The DNA of the CDR3 is TGCGCCAGCAGCCAAAAAGGAGGGGGTAGCGGGGGCCACGAGCAGTACTTC. This encodes CASSQKGGGSGGHEQYF.

This clonotype has more than one count but fewer than ten. J is TRBJ2-5 and V is TRBV7-9, with TRBD2 identical over 7 bases. The V and J ends lost 10 bases and 5 bases, in that order; junction bases with no gene match: 10. The CDR3 length is 13 residues. The germline CDR1 and CDR2 sequences are SEHNR and FQNEAQ (reference sequence). The CDR3 coding sequence is TGTGCCACCAATGGGGGGGAAGTGGAGACCCAGTACTTC. Translation: CATNGGEVETQYF.

This clonotype was found a few times. This sequence joins TRBV24-1 and TRBJ2-6; D not certain. Trimming stripped 5 bases from V and 4 bases from J, with 5 bases between. CDR3 length: 13 amino acids. Germline CDR1 KGHDR, CDR2 SFDVKD. CDR3 bases: TGTGCCACCAGTGTTCCCGGGGCCAACGTCCTGACTTTC. Translation: CATSVPGANVLTF.

The CDR3 region has the DNA TGTGCCAGCAGCGATCGGATATATGGCTACACCTTC. The encoded protein is CASSDRIYGYTF. The chain employs TRBV9 and TRBJ1-2; D remains unclear. V was cut by 3 bases and J by 5 bases, with 8 bases left in between. Germline CDR1 SGDLS, CDR2 YYNGEE. The length of the CDR3 is 12 residues. Using reference TRBV9 and TRBJ1-2 for the parts outside the CDR3, the full variable domain is DSGVTQTPKHLITATGQRVTLRCSPRSGDLSVYWYQQSLDQGLQFLIQYYNGEERAKGNILERFSAQQFPDLHSELNLSSLELGDSALYFCASSDRIYGYTFGSGTRLTVV.

The sample holds one count of this clonotype. This sequence joins TRBV7-2 and TRBJ2-3; possibly TRBD1 or TRBD2 for D (5 bases each). The CDR3 is 15 amino acids. V gave up 5 bases and J gave up 2 bases, with 14 bases separating them. Per germline, CDR1 SGHTA and CDR2 FQGNSA. The CDR3 nucleotides read TGTGCCAGCAGCCCCGGCCGAGGGGACACAGATACGCAGTATTTT. Protein product: CASSPGRGDTDTQYF.

This clonotype was picked up a small number of times. The rearrangement links TRBV15 to TRBJ2-6; 9 bases fit TRBD1. V was clipped by 5 bases and J by 0 bases; unmatched bases: 5. Germline CDR1 is LNHNV and CDR2 is YYDKDF (reference sequence). The CDR3 totals 17 residues. CDR3 loop: CATSGDRGSSGANVLTF. In DNA, the CDR3 is TGTGCCACCAGCGGTGACAGGGGGAGCTCTGGGGCCAACGTCCTGACTTTC.

V gene TRBV5-1 combines with J gene TRBJ2-7, with 10 bases aligning to TRBD1. CDR3 size: 15 residues. The J segment lost 3 bases and the V segment lost 4 bases, leaving 7 bases of the junction unmatched. Germline CDR1 is SGHRS and CDR2 is YFSETQ. Here the CDR3 DNA reads TGCGCCAGCAGCCCACTGGGACAGGGGATCTACGAGCAGTACTTC. Translation: CASSPLGQGIYEQYF.

The J gene is TRBJ2-7, the V gene TRBV5-1; 7 bases agree with TRBD1. The germline CDR1 and CDR2 sequences are SGHRS and YFSETQ. The J segment lost 4 bases and the V segment lost 6 bases, leaving 10 bases of the junction unmatched. CDR3 length equals 14 residues. This CDR3 reads CASNNRDRIYEQYF. DNA for the CDR3: TGCGCCAGCAACAACAGGGACAGAATATACGAGCAGTACTTC.

The chain combines TRBV28 with TRBJ1-1; 8 positions agree with TRBD1. Germline CDR1 and CDR2: MDHEN and SYDVKM. There are 15 residues in the CDR3. Trimming removed 3 bases from V and 1 base from J; junction bases left unmatched: 4. This chain's CDR3 is CASSFTQGANTEAFF. The CDR3 nucleotides read TGTGCCAGCAGTTTCACCCAGGGGGCGAACACTGAAGCTTTCTTT.

The chain employs TRBV20-1 and TRBJ1-2, with TRBD1 matching over 7 bases. CDR1 and CDR2 from the germline V gene are DFQATT and SNEGSKA (reference sequence). CDR3 length equals 11 residues. Trimming took 5 bases from V and 8 from J; bases not matched to a gene: 5. DNA of the CDR3: TGCAGTGCTGAAGGGGGCGGGGGCTACACCTTC. Translation gives CSAEGGGGYTF.

There are a few counts of this clonotype. V is TRBV15 and J is TRBJ2-7; D may correspond to TRBD1 or TRBD2 (5 bases each). The V end lost 7 bases, the J end lost 2 bases, and 18 bases lay between the germline ends. Germline CDR1 and CDR2: LNHNV and YYDKDF (reference sequence). There are 15 residues in the CDR3. Written as DNA, the CDR3 is TGTGCCACCACCCCCGGGGCCTCTATCACCTACGAGCAGTACTTC. Protein product: CATTPGASITYEQYF.